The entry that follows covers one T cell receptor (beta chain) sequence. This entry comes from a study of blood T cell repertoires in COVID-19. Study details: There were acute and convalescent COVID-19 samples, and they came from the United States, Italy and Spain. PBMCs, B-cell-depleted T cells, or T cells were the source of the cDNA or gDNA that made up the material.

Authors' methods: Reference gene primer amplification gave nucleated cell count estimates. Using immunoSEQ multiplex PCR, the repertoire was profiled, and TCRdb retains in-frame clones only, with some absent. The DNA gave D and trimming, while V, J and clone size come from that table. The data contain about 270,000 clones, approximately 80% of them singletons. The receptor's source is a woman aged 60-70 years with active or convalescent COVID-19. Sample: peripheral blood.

The CDR3 here is CASSRDTTFSDTQYF. The CDR3 DNA is TGCGCCAGCAGTCGGGACACTACATTCTCAGATACGCAGTATTTT. This chain connects TRBV10-1 to TRBJ2-3; the D gene is possibly TRBD1 (6 bases). Between the trimmed V and J ends, which lost 5 bases and 4 bases, there was a span of 16 bases. Germline V gives CDR1 WNHNN, CDR2 SYGVQD (reference sequence). This CDR3 is built from 15 residues.